This T cell receptor (beta chain) appears in the sequencing data of a study of blood T cell repertoires in COVID-19. On the study more broadly: PBMCs, B-cell-depleted T cells, or T cells were the source of the cDNA or gDNA that made up the material.

This CDR3 is 13 amino acids long. Per the germline V gene, CDR1 is LNHDA and CDR2 is SQIVND (reference sequence). Germline trimming cut 5 bases from V and 3 bases from J; bases unmatched to any gene: 3. In the source study's methods: Nucleated cell counts were estimated from reference gene primer amplification. The method was immunoSEQ multiplex PCR; TCRdb's version includes in-frame clones alone and lacks a portion of them. That table gives V, J and clone size, and the DNA gave D and trimming. Among 67,000 or so clones listed, over 65% were seen once. The TCR comes from a woman aged 70-85 years with acute or convalescent COVID-19. The sequenced sample consisted of peripheral blood. The chain employs TRBV19 and TRBJ1-1, with TRBD1 identical over 7 bases. Here the CDR3 reads CASSDTGDTEAFF. The CDR3 coding sequence is TGTGCCAGTAGTGACACAGGGGACACTGAAGCTTTCTTT.